The clone carrying this TCR beta chain was counted ten times or more. The germline V gene has CDR1 MNHNS and CDR2 SASEGT. The V and J ends lost 5 bases and 6 bases respectively, with 10 bases between them. The CDR3 contains 12 residues. TCRdb reanalysed the multiplex PCR reads using MiXCR and keeps one entry per CDR3 protein. The table has 75,000 to 100,000 distinct CDR3 sequences, roughly 19% seen once. The data were obtained in a study of breast tumors, draining lymph nodes, adjacent tissues. The lymph nodes were axillary draining lymph nodes from breast cancer patients. Sequenced sample: axillary lymph node tissue. The V and J genes are TRBV6-1 and TRBJ1-2; D is possibly TRBD1 (6 bases). The sequence came from a female donor with breast cancer. Some clones in this sample may be carry-over from other donors' samples. The CDR3 is CASSTGFHGYTF. CDR3 sequence (DNA): TGTGCCAGCAGTACAGGGTTTCATGGCTACACCTTC.